This T cell receptor (beta chain) originates from a study of shared clonotypes between healthy human individuals. Among the donors, all were Caucasian adults who lived in Nashville, Tennessee. In the authors' methods: Junction-only immunoSEQ data arrived without quality scores, meaning filtering differed. Generated by immunoSEQ multiplex PCR, the TCRdb table keeps only in-frame clones and is missing some. D and trimming were read from the DNA, whereas the V and J calls and clone size are those reported in that table. Counted here are roughly 1.5 million clones, around 98% occurring once; the ten biggest clones make up about 0.42%. Trimming cost V 6 bases and J 5 bases, with 10 bases left between them. CDR1 and CDR2 (germline): SNHLY, FYNNEI. The CDR3 totals 13 residues.

The sample was naive CD4+ T cells sorted from blood. Subset here: CD45RA+ positively selected. This sequence was found in a man aged 25-45 years in good health. V usage is TRBV2 and J usage is TRBJ2-2; D not certain. The CDR3 bases are TGTGCCAGCAGCCCTGAACTGACCGGGGAGCTGTTTTTT. Amino acid sequence: CASSPELTGELFF.